The rows below give T cell receptor beta chains drawn from one sample of a study of Graves' ophthalmopathy and Graves' hyperthyroidism. TCRdb re-called the multiplex PCR reads with MiXCR, one entry per CDR3 protein. The table has about 230,000 distinct CDR3 sequences, about 47% seen once. Sequencing used peripheral blood. The receptors stem from an adult man with Graves' ophthalmopathy. Both conserved end residues are part of each CDR3. A D gene is named only where the DNA matches it firmly. Expanded clones get a size class; other rows say once, few or many, or leave the size out.

d_call j_call v_call clone_size cdr3_aa cdr3_nt
TRBD1 TRBJ2-7 TRBV19 - CASPETGAREQYF TGTGCCAGCCCCGAGACAGGGGCGAGAGAGCAGTACTTC
TRBD1 TRBJ2-3 TRBV7-6 - CASSLARQGTDTQYF TGTGCCAGCAGCTTAGCCCGACAGGGAACAGATACGCAGTATTTT
- TRBJ1-1 TRBV29-1 - CSVEGWGGGTTEAFF TGCAGCGTTGAAGGGTGGGGGGGGGGAACCACTGAAGCTTTCTTT
TRBD1 TRBJ1-4 TRBV20-1 few CSAGQGGYEKLFF TGCAGTGCCGGACAGGGAGGATATGAAAAACTGTTTTTT
TRBD1 TRBJ1-2 TRBV7-2 few CASSLGRDRGRYTF TGTGCCAGCAGCTTGGGTCGGGACAGGGGACGCTACACCTTC
TRBD1 TRBJ2-5 TRBV20-1 - CSAKSTGAGETQYF TGCAGTGCCAAATCGACAGGGGCCGGAGAGACCCAGTACTTC
- TRBJ2-7 TRBV11-2 - CASSLEGLRDRTSYEQYF TGTGCCAGCAGCTTAGAAGGTTTGCGGGACAGAACGTCCTACGAGCAGTACTTC
- TRBJ2-6 TRBV10-3 - CAITRAPLSGANVLTF TGTGCCATTACCCGGGCTCCCCTCTCTGGGGCCAACGTCCTGACTTTC
TRBD2 TRBJ2-7 TRBV5-1 - CASSGIGTVTSGSSYEQYF TGCGCCAGCAGCGGGATCGGGACGGTGACTAGCGGGAGCTCCTACGAGCAGTACTTC
TRBD1 TRBJ1-4 TRBV7-2 - CASRWTGRVNEKLFF TGTGCCAGCAGGTGGACAGGGAGAGTTAATGAAAAACTGTTTTTT
- TRBJ1-6 TRBV10-3 - CAISESDGNSPLHF TGTGCCATCAGTGAATCGGACGGCAATTCACCCCTCCACTTT
- TRBJ1-3 TRBV7-9 - CASSLTGSSGNTIYF TGTGCCAGCAGCTTAACCGGGTCCTCTGGAAACACCATATATTTT
TRBD2 TRBJ2-2 TRBV29-1 few CSLGTSGGTLAGELFF TGCAGCCTTGGGACTAGCGGGGGGACCTTAGCCGGGGAGCTGTTTTTT
- TRBJ1-5 TRBV6-6 few CASSPQGAQPQHF TGTGCCAGCAGTCCACAGGGTGCTCAGCCCCAGCATTTT
- TRBJ2-7 TRBV24-1 many CATSDLRGYEQYF TGTGCCACCAGTGATTTGCGGGGCTACGAGCAGTACTTC
- TRBJ1-1 TRBV2 - CASSDREGSTEAFF TGTGCCAGCAGTGACAGGGAAGGGAGCACTGAAGCTTTCTTT
- TRBJ2-5 TRBV10-3 few CATSKEIAGETQYF TGTGCCACGTCGAAGGAAATCGCGGGAGAGACCCAGTACTTC
- TRBJ1-1 TRBV10-3 many CAIRVDTMNTEAFF TGTGCCATCAGGGTCGATACTATGAACACTGAAGCTTTCTTT
- TRBJ1-2 TRBV7-3 - CASSPYPPGQTNYGYTF TGTGCCAGCAGCCCATACCCCCCGGGACAAACTAACTATGGCTACACCTTC
- TRBJ2-7 TRBV27 - CARQVAKQYF TGTGCCAGACAGGTCGCCAAGCAGTACTTC
TRBD2 TRBJ2-5 TRBV15 few CATSGRTAGEETQYF TGTGCCACCAGCGGGCGGACGGCGGGGGAGGAGACCCAGTACTTC
TRBD1 TRBJ2-7 TRBV5-1 few CASRTGQGVYEQYF TGCGCCAGCAGGACCGGACAGGGGGTGTACGAGCAGTACTTC
TRBD1 TRBJ1-6 TRBV9 few CASSPGTVNSPLHF TGTGCCAGCAGCCCTGGGACAGTAAATTCACCCCTCCACTTT
- TRBJ1-1 TRBV2 few CASSEAGWRTEAFF TGTGCCAGCAGTGAGGCAGGGTGGAGAACTGAAGCTTTCTTT
- TRBJ1-4 TRBV29-1 - CSVDQGEKLFF TGCAGCGTTGATCAGGGGGAAAAACTGTTTTTT
TRBD1 TRBJ1-4 TRBV5-1 - CASSLGQGDEKLFF TGTGCCAGCAGCTTGGGACAGGGTGATGAAAAACTGTTTTTT
- TRBJ1-2 TRBV20-1 - CSARRQVFYTF TGCAGTGCTAGAAGACAGGTTTTTTACACCTTC
- TRBJ2-7 TRBV9 once CASRRPGLFDEQYF TGTGCCAGCAGACGACCGGGACTCTTCGACGAGCAGTACTTC
- TRBJ1-6 TRBV6-5 - CASSRQYGNSPLHF TGTGCCAGCAGTCGACAGTATGGGAATTCACCCCTCCACTTT